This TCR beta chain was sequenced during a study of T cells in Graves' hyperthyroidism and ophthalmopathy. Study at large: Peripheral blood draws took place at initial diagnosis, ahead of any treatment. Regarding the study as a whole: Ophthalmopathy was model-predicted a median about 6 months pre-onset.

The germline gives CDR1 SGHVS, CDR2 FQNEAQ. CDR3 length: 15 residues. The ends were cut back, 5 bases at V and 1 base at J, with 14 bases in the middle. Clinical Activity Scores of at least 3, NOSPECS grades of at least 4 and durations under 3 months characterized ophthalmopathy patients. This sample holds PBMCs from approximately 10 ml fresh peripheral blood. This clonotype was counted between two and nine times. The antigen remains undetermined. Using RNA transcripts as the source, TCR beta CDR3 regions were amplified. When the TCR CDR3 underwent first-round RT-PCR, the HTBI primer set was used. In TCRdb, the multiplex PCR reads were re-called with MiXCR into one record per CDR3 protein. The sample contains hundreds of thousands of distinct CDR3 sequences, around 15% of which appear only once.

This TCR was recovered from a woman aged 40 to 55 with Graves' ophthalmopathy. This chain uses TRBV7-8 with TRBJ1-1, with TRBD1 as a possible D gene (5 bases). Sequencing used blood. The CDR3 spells CASSRWGGRNTEAFF. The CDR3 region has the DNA TGTGCCAGCAGCCGTTGGGGCGGTCGGAACACTGAAGCTTTCTTT. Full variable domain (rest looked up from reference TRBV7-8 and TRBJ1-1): GAGVSQSPRYKVAKRGQDVALRCDPISGHVSLFWYQQALGQGPEFLTYFQNEAQLDKSGLPSDRFFAERPEGSVSTLKIQRTQQEDSAVYLCASSRWGGRNTEAFFGQGTRLTVV.